Following are 4 T cell receptor beta chains from one sample sequenced in a study of T-cell memory formation after mild COVID-19. TCRdb analysed the 5' RACE reads with MiXCR anew, one entry per CDR3 protein. The profile covers hundreds of thousands of distinct CDR3 sequences, with approximately 15% appearing a single time and 22% taken by the ten largest. Sample: PBMCs or a T cell subset sorted from them (not recorded which). All receptors derive from a man aged 18 to 29 who had mild COVID-19 (a few samples of this study predate the infection). Cell type and time point are not known.

The V call is TRBV29-1, the J call TRBJ2-3; TRBD2 might be the D (6 bases). CDR3 length equals 14 residues. The germline V gene has CDR1 SQVTM and CDR2 ANQGSEA. V lost 0 bases and J lost 3, with 10 bases in between. The CDR3 loop reads CSVEDYRGTDTQYF. DNA for the CDR3: TGCAGCGTTGAAGACTACCGGGGGACAGATACGCAGTATTTT.

Concerning this clonotype itself: This may be a read error: a much more frequent sequence differs by one nucleotide. CDR3 in amino acids: CSSSQAGELFF. The CDR3 region has the DNA TGTTCCAGCAGCCAAGCCGGGGAGCTGTTTTTT. This chain uses TRBV4-2 with TRBJ2-2; D ambiguous. The CDR3 runs to 11 residues. Per the germline V gene, CDR1 is LGHNA and CDR2 is YNFKEQ.

This clonotype was detected only a few times. This sequence joins TRBV7-2 and TRBJ1-5; D may be TRBD1 (5 bases). Per germline, CDR1 SGHTA and CDR2 FQGNSA. The CDR3 spans 14 residues. Trimming removed 2 bases at V and 6 bases at J, with 11 bases between. The CDR3 DNA is TGTGCCAGCAGCTTATTGGAGGGGCCTCAGCCCCAGCATTTT. Translating it yields CASSLLEGPQPQHF.

About this clonotype: At one boundary the junction diverges from the germline segment, which might be a read error. The J gene is TRBJ2-5, the V gene TRBV7-9; D may be TRBD1 (6 bases). The germline V gene has CDR1 SEHNR and CDR2 FQNEAQ (reference sequence). The CDR3 consists of 15 residues. The CDR3 sequence: CSSSRSRGFRETQYF. CDR3 bases: TGTTCCAGCAGTCGAAGCAGGGGATTCAGAGAGACCCAGTACTTC.